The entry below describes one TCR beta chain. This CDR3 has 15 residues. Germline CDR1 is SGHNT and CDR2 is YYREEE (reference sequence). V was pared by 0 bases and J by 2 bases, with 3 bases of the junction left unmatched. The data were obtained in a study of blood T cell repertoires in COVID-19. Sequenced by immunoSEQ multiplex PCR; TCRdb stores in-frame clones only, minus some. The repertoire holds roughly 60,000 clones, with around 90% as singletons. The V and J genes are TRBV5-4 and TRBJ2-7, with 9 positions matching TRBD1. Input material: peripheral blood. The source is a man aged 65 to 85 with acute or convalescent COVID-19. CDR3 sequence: CASSLATGGAYEQYF. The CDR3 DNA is TGTGCCAGCAGCTTGGCGACAGGGGGGGCCTACGAGCAGTACTTC.